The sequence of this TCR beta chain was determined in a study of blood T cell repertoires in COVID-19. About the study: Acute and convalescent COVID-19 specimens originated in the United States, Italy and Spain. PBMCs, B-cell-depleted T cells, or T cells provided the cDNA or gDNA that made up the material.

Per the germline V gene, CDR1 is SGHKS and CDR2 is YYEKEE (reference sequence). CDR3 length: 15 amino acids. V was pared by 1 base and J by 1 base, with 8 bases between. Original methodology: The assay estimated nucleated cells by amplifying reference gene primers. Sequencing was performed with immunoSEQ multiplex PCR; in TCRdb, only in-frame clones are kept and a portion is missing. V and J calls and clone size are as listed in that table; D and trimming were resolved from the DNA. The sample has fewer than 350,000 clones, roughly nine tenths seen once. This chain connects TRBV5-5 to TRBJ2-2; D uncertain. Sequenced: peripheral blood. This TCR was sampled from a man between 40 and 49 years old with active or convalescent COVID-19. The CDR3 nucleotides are TGTGCCAGCAGCTTGAAGCCAGGGAACACCGGGGAGCTGTTTTTT. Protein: CASSLKPGNTGELFF.